This is a list of T cell receptor beta chains from one sample in a study of blood T cell repertoires in COVID-19. Measured with immunoSEQ multiplex PCR; TCRdb has only the in-frame clones, and not every one. The top ten clones hold roughly 2.2% of a sample with a few hundred thousand clones, around 90% of them seen once. Input material: peripheral blood. These receptors all come from a man aged 45 to 65 with acute or convalescent COVID-19. Both conserved end residues are part of each CDR3. The order of the fields is J gene, V gene, clone size, D gene, CDR3 DNA, CDR3 protein. D genes are given only for firm matches. Rows may omit the clone size; those that give it use once, few, many or a size class.

j_call: TRBJ2-7; v_call: TRBV27; clone_size: NA; d_call: TRBD2; cdr3_nt: TGTGCCAGCAGTTTGGGGGGGACTAGCGGGCCCTCCTACGAGCAGTACTTC; cdr3_aa: CASSLGGTSGPSYEQYF
j_call: TRBJ2-7; v_call: TRBV6-1; clone_size: NA; d_call: NA; cdr3_nt: TGTGCCAGCAGTGAGGGGGGACAGATGGGCTCCTACGAGCAGTACTTC; cdr3_aa: CASSEGGQMGSYEQYF
j_call: TRBJ2-2; v_call: TRBV14; clone_size: NA; d_call: TRBD1; cdr3_nt: TGTGCCAGCAACCCAGGGGGCATCGGGGAGCTGTTTTTT; cdr3_aa: CASNPGGIGELFF
j_call: TRBJ1-6; v_call: TRBV2; clone_size: NA; d_call: NA; cdr3_nt: TGTGCCAGCAGTGAAGTTGGGCAGACTAATTCACCCCTCCACTTT; cdr3_aa: CASSEVGQTNSPLHF
j_call: TRBJ2-5; v_call: TRBV18; clone_size: NA; d_call: NA; cdr3_nt: TGTGCCAGCTCACCTCCGGCCCCGCAGGAAGAGACCCAGTACTTC; cdr3_aa: CASSPPAPQEETQYF
j_call: TRBJ2-3; v_call: TRBV5-1; clone_size: NA; d_call: NA; cdr3_nt: TGCGCCAGCAGCTCCGGGGGTAGCACAGATACGCAGTATTTT; cdr3_aa: CASSSGGSTDTQYF
j_call: TRBJ1-1; v_call: TRBV12-3/TRBV12-4; clone_size: NA; d_call: NA; cdr3_nt: TGTGCCAGCGGGCTGAACACTGAAGCTTTCTTT; cdr3_aa: CASGLNTEAFF
j_call: TRBJ1-1; v_call: TRBV2; clone_size: NA; d_call: TRBD1; cdr3_nt: TGTGCCAGCAGTGAACCACCCGGGACAGTGTTCTCCCCGCTGAACACTGAAGCTTTCTTT; cdr3_aa: CASSEPPGTVFSPLNTEAFF
j_call: TRBJ2-7; v_call: TRBV15; clone_size: NA; d_call: TRBD1; cdr3_nt: TGTGCCACCAGCAGTGGACAGGGGACCTACGAGCAGTACTTC; cdr3_aa: CATSSGQGTYEQYF
j_call: TRBJ1-2; v_call: TRBV18; clone_size: NA; d_call: NA; cdr3_nt: TGTGCCAGCTCCTTCCAGGCGCAGGAATATGGCTACACCTTC; cdr3_aa: CASSFQAQEYGYTF
j_call: TRBJ2-1; v_call: TRBV5-1; clone_size: NA; d_call: TRBD2; cdr3_nt: TGCGCCAGCAGCCCGGGCGGGGGGAATGAGCAGTTCTTC; cdr3_aa: CASSPGGGNEQFF
j_call: TRBJ2-7; v_call: TRBV12-5; clone_size: NA; d_call: TRBD1; cdr3_nt: TGTGCTAGTGGTGGGCGGACAGGGGCCTACGAGCAGTACTTC; cdr3_aa: CASGGRTGAYEQYF
j_call: TRBJ2-1; v_call: TRBV24-1; clone_size: NA; d_call: TRBD1; cdr3_nt: TGTGCCACCAGTGACCCCGGGACAGAGGACCAGTTCTTC; cdr3_aa: CATSDPGTEDQFF
j_call: TRBJ2-7; v_call: TRBV27; clone_size: NA; d_call: NA; cdr3_nt: TGTGCCAGCAGTTCTCCGGGACTGGCACTCTACGAGCAGTACTTC; cdr3_aa: CASSSPGLALYEQYF
j_call: TRBJ2-2; v_call: TRBV18; clone_size: NA; d_call: TRBD1; cdr3_nt: TGTGCCAGCTCACCGGCGACAGGGGTCGGGGAGCTGTTTTTT; cdr3_aa: CASSPATGVGELFF
j_call: TRBJ1-5; v_call: TRBV3-1/TRBV3-2; clone_size: NA; d_call: NA; cdr3_nt: TGTGCCAGCAGCCAAGGGTACGGGACACTTTATAGCAATCAGCCCCAGCATTTT; cdr3_aa: CASSQGYGTLYSNQPQHF
j_call: TRBJ1-3; v_call: TRBV10-3; clone_size: NA; d_call: TRBD1; cdr3_nt: TGTGCCATCAGGGGGGACAGCTCTGGAAACACCATATATTTT; cdr3_aa: CAIRGDSSGNTIYF
j_call: TRBJ1-2; v_call: TRBV5-5; clone_size: NA; d_call: NA; cdr3_nt: TGTGCCAGCAGCGTTCATGTCACTTCTAACTATGGCTACACCTTC; cdr3_aa: CASSVHVTSNYGYTF
j_call: TRBJ2-3; v_call: TRBV7-3; clone_size: NA; d_call: TRBD2; cdr3_nt: TGTGCCAGCAGCTTACGCGAGCGGGGGGCCTTGTATTTT; cdr3_aa: CASSLRERGALYF
j_call: TRBJ2-5; v_call: TRBV11-2; clone_size: NA; d_call: NA; cdr3_nt: TGTGCCAGCAGCCCCACGCGGGAAGAGACCCAGTACTTC; cdr3_aa: CASSPTREETQYF
j_call: TRBJ2-7; v_call: TRBV7-3; clone_size: NA; d_call: TRBD1; cdr3_nt: TGTGCCAGCAGCAAGGGACAGGTCCCCTACGAGCAGTACTTC; cdr3_aa: CASSKGQVPYEQYF
j_call: TRBJ2-5; v_call: TRBV5-4; clone_size: NA; d_call: NA; cdr3_nt: TGTGCCAGCAGCTTGTCTTCAGAGACCCAGTACTTC; cdr3_aa: CASSLSSETQYF
j_call: TRBJ2-3; v_call: TRBV30; clone_size: once; d_call: TRBD2; cdr3_nt: TGTGCCTGGAGTGTTGCGGGGGGCACAGATACGCAGTATTTT; cdr3_aa: CAWSVAGGTDTQYF
j_call: TRBJ1-1; v_call: TRBV5-1; clone_size: NA; d_call: NA; cdr3_nt: TGCGCCAGCAGCCCACAGGGAAGCGGCACTGAAGCTTTCTTT; cdr3_aa: CASSPQGSGTEAFF
j_call: TRBJ1-2; v_call: TRBV2; clone_size: once; d_call: TRBD1; cdr3_nt: TGTGCCAGCAGTGACCAGACAGGGAACTATGGCTACACCTTC; cdr3_aa: CASSDQTGNYGYTF
j_call: TRBJ2-7; v_call: TRBV9; clone_size: NA; d_call: TRBD2; cdr3_nt: TGTGCCAGCAGTGTGGGACTAGCGGGGGAGCAGTACTTC; cdr3_aa: CASSVGLAGEQYF
j_call: TRBJ2-5; v_call: TRBV7-9; clone_size: NA; d_call: TRBD1; cdr3_nt: TGTGCCAGCAGCCCCCCCCGCTCCAGGGGGCCAGGGGAGACCCAGTACTTC; cdr3_aa: CASSPPRSRGPGETQYF
j_call: TRBJ1-2; v_call: TRBV10-3; clone_size: NA; d_call: TRBD1; cdr3_nt: TGTGCCATCAGTGACCGACAGGGGGCGGTGAGAGGCTACACCTTC; cdr3_aa: CAISDRQGAVRGYTF
j_call: TRBJ1-1; v_call: TRBV7-5; clone_size: NA; d_call: NA; cdr3_nt: TGTGCCAGAAGCGAAGCGAGAGGGGGCACTGAAGCTTTCTTT; cdr3_aa: CARSEARGGTEAFF
j_call: TRBJ1-1; v_call: TRBV5-5; clone_size: NA; d_call: NA; cdr3_nt: TGTGCCAGCAGCATCCAAGCGACGAACACTGAAGCTTTCTTT; cdr3_aa: CASSIQATNTEAFF
j_call: TRBJ1-5; v_call: TRBV6-5; clone_size: NA; d_call: NA; cdr3_nt: TGTGCCAGCCAACCGGGGGATGGCAATCAGCCCCAGCATTTT; cdr3_aa: CASQPGDGNQPQHF
j_call: TRBJ2-3; v_call: TRBV12-3/TRBV12-4; clone_size: NA; d_call: NA; cdr3_nt: TGTGCCAGCAGTCCACAGAATACGCAGTATTTT; cdr3_aa: CASSPQNTQYF
j_call: TRBJ2-1; v_call: TRBV11-2; clone_size: NA; d_call: TRBD1; cdr3_nt: TGTGCCAGCAGCTATAACAGGGGGTCCTACAATGAGCAGTTCTTC; cdr3_aa: CASSYNRGSYNEQFF
j_call: TRBJ1-1; v_call: TRBV6-5; clone_size: NA; d_call: TRBD1; cdr3_nt: TGTGCCAGCAGGGGGGACAGCCTCGATAAAGAAGCTTTCTTT; cdr3_aa: CASRGDSLDKEAFF
j_call: TRBJ1-6; v_call: TRBV19; clone_size: NA; d_call: NA; cdr3_nt: TGTGCCAGTAGTATAGGGGGACCTAGCGGTTCACCCCTCCACTTT; cdr3_aa: CASSIGGPSGSPLHF
j_call: TRBJ1-2; v_call: TRBV6-5; clone_size: few; d_call: NA; cdr3_nt: TGTGCCAGCAGAATAGACAGCGCCGGGGGCTACACCTTC; cdr3_aa: CASRIDSAGGYTF
j_call: TRBJ2-7; v_call: TRBV3-1/TRBV3-2; clone_size: NA; d_call: NA; cdr3_nt: TGTGCCAGCAGCCAAGAGGCGGGGACCTACGAGCAGTACTTC; cdr3_aa: CASSQEAGTYEQYF
j_call: TRBJ2-5; v_call: TRBV2; clone_size: NA; d_call: NA; cdr3_nt: TGTGCCAGCACCCAAGGACAGCGCCAAGAGACCCAGTACTTC; cdr3_aa: CASTQGQRQETQYF
j_call: TRBJ2-1; v_call: TRBV9; clone_size: NA; d_call: NA; cdr3_nt: TGTGCCAGCAGCGTGACGGGGGGCCAAGGAAATGAGCAGTTCTTC; cdr3_aa: CASSVTGGQGNEQFF
j_call: TRBJ1-1; v_call: TRBV30; clone_size: NA; d_call: TRBD1; cdr3_nt: TGTGCCTGGGGGGACAGGTTAGGGACTGAAGCTTTCTTT; cdr3_aa: CAWGDRLGTEAFF